This entry lists 20 T cell receptor beta chains sequenced from one sample in a study of cytomegalovirus exposure and HLA in healthy donors. PCR involved 60 Vbeta and 13 Jbeta primers. TCRdb keeps only in-frame clones here, not all; method: immunoSEQ multiplex PCR. The repertoire includes 95,000 to 150,000 clones, about 81% of them detected once, and approximately 0.99% sits in the top ten. The specimen was PBMCs. These receptors all come from a woman aged 25 to 39 in good health and CMV-seronegative.

V gene TRBV5-4 combines with J gene TRBJ2-3, with 8 bases identical to TRBD1. The CDR3 has 15 residues. From germline, CDR1 is SGHNT and CDR2 YYREEE (reference sequence). With V trimmed by 4 bases and J by 10 bases, 14 bases remained unmatched. The CDR3 DNA is TGTGCCAGCAGCCCGACAGGGGCCCGCCGAGGGGCGCAGTATTTT. This sequence encodes CASSPTGARRGAQYF.

The chain employs TRBV6-5 and TRBJ1-3; D is uncertain. V lost 2 bases, J lost 0 bases, and 8 bases lay in between. Germline loops: CDR1 MNHEY, CDR2 SVGAGI. This CDR3 contains 15 residues. The DNA for the CDR3 is TGTGCCAGCAGTTACGACACAGTCTCTGGAAACACCATATATTTT. Translated: CASSYDTVSGNTIYF.

This chain connects TRBV7-9 to TRBJ1-1, with D hard to call. V was pared by 0 bases and J by 1 base, with 6 bases between. The CDR3 consists of 14 residues. CDR1 and CDR2 from the germline V gene are SEHNR and FQNEAQ (reference sequence). This chain's CDR3 is CASSLASGNTEAFF. The CDR3 region has the DNA TGTGCCAGCAGCTTAGCATCCGGGAACACTGAAGCTTTCTTT.

The rearrangement joins TRBV4-1 to TRBJ1-5, with a weak D call TRBD1 (6 bases). The V end was cut by 4 bases, the J end by 5 bases, with 18 bases between. The CDR3 covers 16 residues. CDR1 and CDR2 from the germline V gene are MGHRA and YSYEKL. This chain's CDR3 is CASSRTGMDGDQPQHF. In DNA form, the CDR3 reads TGCGCCAGCAGCCGAACAGGGATGGATGGGGATCAGCCCCAGCATTTT.

The rearrangement joins TRBV7-3 to TRBJ2-5; 8 bases line up with TRBD2. The CDR3 spans 13 residues. Germline V gene sequence: CDR1 SGHTA, CDR2 FQGTGA. Trimming at V came to 4 bases and at J to 3 bases, leaving 1 base not matched to a gene. CDR3: CASSSGLEETQYF. CDR3 coding DNA: TGTGCCAGCAGCTCGGGACTAGAAGAGACCCAGTACTTC.

The chain uses TRBV4-3 and TRBJ2-6, with 10 bases identical to TRBD1. The CDR3 consists of 17 residues. The trim removed 1 base at V and 4 bases at J, leaving 4 bases unmatched. Germline V CDR1 and CDR2: LGHNA, YSLEER. This chain's CDR3 is CASSQGQGAFGANVLTF. CDR3 bases: TGCGCCAGCAGCCAAGGACAGGGGGCGTTCGGGGCCAACGTCCTGACTTTC.

V gene TRBV7-6 combines with J gene TRBJ2-3, with TRBD2 as a possible D gene (5 bases). CDR1 SGHVS and CDR2 FNYEAQ come from the germline V gene. There are 13 residues in the CDR3. The V gene lost 6 bases and the J gene lost 4 bases, with 11 bases spanning the gap. CDR3 DNA sequence: TGTGCCAGCAGGTCCGGACTGGCAGATACGCAGTATTTT. It encodes CASRSGLADTQYF.

The chain is built from TRBV27 and TRBJ2-5, with TRBD2 matching over 16 bases. Judging by the DNA end, TRBJ2-7 fits better; the J call may be wrong. This CDR3 spans 16 amino acids. Germline V CDR1 and CDR2: MNHEY, SMNVEV (reference sequence). For the CDR3, the DNA is TGTGCCAGCAGTCCCGGGACTAGCGGGAGGGCGAACGAGCAGTACTTC. Translating it yields CASSPGTSGRANEQYF.

CDR3 sequence (DNA): TGTGCCAGCAGCTTACCTAGCGGGGGGTTGAACAATGAGCAGTTCTTC. Translated, it gives CASSLPSGGLNNEQFF. This rearrangement joins TRBV7-2 to TRBJ2-1, with 11 nucleotides matching TRBD2. The CDR3 sequence is 16 residues long. Germline CDR1 reads SGHTA; CDR2 reads FQGNSA. V trimming: 2 bases; J trimming: 5 bases; junction bases outside the gene matches: 5.

This chain joins TRBV15 and TRBJ2-7; D is perhaps TRBD2 (5 bases). Trimming pared 4 bases from V and 3 bases from J, leaving 19 bases between. The germline V gene encodes CDR1 LNHNV and CDR2 YYDKDF (reference sequence). This CDR3 comprises 16 residues. This CDR3 is CATSKVNGPRDYEQYF. The CDR3 DNA reads TGTGCCACCAGCAAAGTTAACGGCCCGAGGGACTACGAGCAGTACTTC.

The genes are TRBV29-1 and TRBJ2-6; D ambiguous. CDR1 is SQVTM, CDR2 ANQGSEA, per germline. Trimming left V 4 bases short and J 2 bases short, with 6 bases between. The CDR3 is 13 amino acids. The DNA for the CDR3 is TGCAGCGTTGGTTCAGCTGGGGCCAACGTCCTGACTTTC. Encoded protein: CSVGSAGANVLTF.

Of note for this clone: The identical CDR3 is also encoded by other nucleotide sequences in the sample. The V gene is TRBV27, the J gene TRBJ1-2; D is unclear. The V gene lost 0 bases and the J gene lost 5 bases, with 4 bases spanning the gap. CDR1 and CDR2 (germline): MNHEY, SMNVEV (reference sequence). The CDR3 consists of 12 residues. The CDR3 DNA sequence: TGTGCCAGCAGTTTATCCGGTTATGGCTACACCTTC. Translating it yields CASSLSGYGYTF.

The chain has TRBV29-1 and TRBJ1-1; 7 nucleotides agree with TRBD1. With 7 bases clipped from V and 0 bases from J, the junction kept 5 bases outside the gene matches. The germline V gene has CDR1 SQVTM and CDR2 ANQGSEA. The CDR3 loop spans 13 amino acids. CDR3 amino acids: CSASGQLNTEAFF. The CDR3 bases are TGCAGCGCATCGGGACAGCTGAACACTGAAGCTTTCTTT.

Written as DNA, the CDR3 is TGTGCCAGCAGCTCCACTACCATGAACACTGAAGCTTTCTTT. This translates into CASSSTTMNTEAFF. The V and J genes are TRBV7-9 and TRBJ1-1; the D is unclear. CDR1 SEHNR and CDR2 FQNEAQ come from the germline V gene (reference sequence). The CDR3 totals 14 residues. Trimming cost V 4 bases and J 0 bases, with 9 bases left between them.

Comments on this clone: This specimen includes other DNA sequences encoding the same CDR3. The chain is built from TRBV20-1 and TRBJ1-2; D unresolved. This CDR3 spans 11 amino acids. Germline V gene data show CDR1 as DFQATT and CDR2 as SNEGSKA (reference sequence). Deletions cut 2 bases from V and 4 bases from J, with 5 bases between. In DNA form, the CDR3 reads TGCAGTGCTAGAAGCGGCTATGGCTACACCTTC. This codes for CSARSGYGYTF.

The chain couples TRBV11-2 to TRBJ2-7, with 9 bases aligning to TRBD2. Per germline, CDR1 SGHAT and CDR2 FQNNGV. The J segment lost 2 bases and the V segment lost 7 bases, leaving 12 bases of the junction unmatched. The CDR3 has 16 residues. Here the CDR3 DNA reads TGTGCCAGCACTAAAGGGGGGACTAGCCCCACCTACGAGCAGTACTTC. This sequence encodes CASTKGGTSPTYEQYF.

This chain joins TRBV2 and TRBJ2-7; no clear D gene. From germline, CDR1 is SNHLY and CDR2 FYNNEI. This CDR3 comprises 11 residues. The germline V and J ends were trimmed by 6 bases and 6 bases, with 9 bases remaining between them. CDR3 sequence reads: CASSYTVEQYF. Here the CDR3 DNA reads TGTGCCAGCAGCTACACAGTCGAGCAGTACTTC.

This chain connects TRBV27 to TRBJ2-7; 9 bases match TRBD2. This CDR3 region has 15 residues. Per germline, CDR1 MNHEY and CDR2 SMNVEV (reference sequence). Trimming removed 6 bases from V and 4 bases from J; junction bases left unmatched: 10. CDR3 nucleotides: TGTGCCAGCAGAAACCGCGGGGGGGCGGTTTACGAGCAGTACTTC. Protein: CASRNRGGAVYEQYF.

The chain employs TRBV7-2 and TRBJ2-5; 14 positions agree with TRBD2. The junction had 10 bases not matched to a gene; V was cut back by 5 bases and J by 5 bases. The CDR3 is 17 amino acids. The V gene's germline CDR1 is SGHTA and CDR2 FQGNSA. The CDR3 DNA sequence: TGTGCCAGCAGCCATGGGACTAGCGGGAGCGGGAGGGAGACCCAGTACTTC. Amino acids: CASSHGTSGSGRETQYF.

The chain recombines TRBV11-1 with TRBJ2-3; 10 positions match TRBD2. This CDR3 contains 18 residues. With V trimmed by 0 bases and J by 1 base, 7 bases remained unmatched. Germline CDR1 SGHAT, CDR2 FQDESV (reference sequence). The CDR3 DNA is TGTGCCAGCAGCTTAGCAGTAGCCGGGACTAGCGGCACAGATACGCAGTATTTT. It specifies CASSLAVAGTSGTDTQYF.